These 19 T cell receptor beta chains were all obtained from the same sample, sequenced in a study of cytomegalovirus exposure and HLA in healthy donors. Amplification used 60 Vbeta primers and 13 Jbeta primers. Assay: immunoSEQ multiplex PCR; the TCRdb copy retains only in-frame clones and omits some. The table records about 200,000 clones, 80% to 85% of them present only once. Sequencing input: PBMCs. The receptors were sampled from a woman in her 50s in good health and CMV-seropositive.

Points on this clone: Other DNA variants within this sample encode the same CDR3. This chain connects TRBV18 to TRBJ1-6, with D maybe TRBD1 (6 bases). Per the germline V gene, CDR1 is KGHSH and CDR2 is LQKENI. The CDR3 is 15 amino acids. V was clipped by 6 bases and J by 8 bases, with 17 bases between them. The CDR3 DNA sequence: TGTGCCAGCTCTGAGACAGGCTCAGGCTATTCACCCCTCCACTTT. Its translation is CASSETGSGYSPLHF.

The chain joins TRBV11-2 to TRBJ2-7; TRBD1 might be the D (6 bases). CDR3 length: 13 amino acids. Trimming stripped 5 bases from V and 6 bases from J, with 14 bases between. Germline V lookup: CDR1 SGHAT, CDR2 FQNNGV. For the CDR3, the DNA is TGTGCCAGCAGCGAAACAGGGAAGGCCGAGCAGTACTTC. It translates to CASSETGKAEQYF.

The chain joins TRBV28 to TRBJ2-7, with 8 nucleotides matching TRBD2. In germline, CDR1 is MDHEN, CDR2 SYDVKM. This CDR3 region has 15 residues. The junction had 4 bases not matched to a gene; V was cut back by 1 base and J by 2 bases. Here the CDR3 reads CASSLSGGTPYEQYF. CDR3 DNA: TGTGCCAGCAGTTTATCGGGGGGGACCCCCTACGAGCAGTACTTC.

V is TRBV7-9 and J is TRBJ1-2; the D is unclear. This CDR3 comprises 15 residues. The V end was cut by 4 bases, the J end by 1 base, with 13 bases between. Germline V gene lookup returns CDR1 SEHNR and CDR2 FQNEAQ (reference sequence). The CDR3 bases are TGTGCCAGCAGCTCGTGGGAGGGATATAACTATGGCTACACCTTC. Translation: CASSSWEGYNYGYTF.

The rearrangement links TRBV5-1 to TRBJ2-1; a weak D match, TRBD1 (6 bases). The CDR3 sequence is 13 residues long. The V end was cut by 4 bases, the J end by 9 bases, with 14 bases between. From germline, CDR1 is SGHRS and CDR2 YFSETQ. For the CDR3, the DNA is TGCGCCAGCAGCGATTCCCTACAGGGTGAGCAGTTCTTC. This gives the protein CASSDSLQGEQFF.

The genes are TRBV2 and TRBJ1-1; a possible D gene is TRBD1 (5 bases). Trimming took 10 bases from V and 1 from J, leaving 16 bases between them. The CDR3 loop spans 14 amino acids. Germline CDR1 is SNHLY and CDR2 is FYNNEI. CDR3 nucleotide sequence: TGTGCCAACCGGCGGGGCGGGGGGAACACTGAAGCTTTCTTT. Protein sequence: CANRRGGGNTEAFF.

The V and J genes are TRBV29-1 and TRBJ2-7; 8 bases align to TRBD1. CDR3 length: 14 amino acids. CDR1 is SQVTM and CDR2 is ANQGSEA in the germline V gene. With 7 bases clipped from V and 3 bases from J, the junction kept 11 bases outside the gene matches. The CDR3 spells CSAFNRTGNYEQYF. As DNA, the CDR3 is TGCAGCGCCTTCAATCGGACAGGGAACTACGAGCAGTACTTC.

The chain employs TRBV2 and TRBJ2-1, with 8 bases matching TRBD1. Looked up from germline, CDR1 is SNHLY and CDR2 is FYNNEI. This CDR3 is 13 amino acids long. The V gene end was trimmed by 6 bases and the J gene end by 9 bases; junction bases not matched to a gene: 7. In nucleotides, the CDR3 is TGTGCCAGCAGGGACAGGGATATTGGTGAGCAGTTCTTC. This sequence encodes CASRDRDIGEQFF.

This CDR3 is CASSSQRSYTF. DNA for the CDR3: TGTGCCAGCAGTTCCCAGAGGAGCTACACCTTC. This sequence joins TRBV28 and TRBJ1-2; D is undetermined. The CDR3 is made up of 11 amino acids. The germline V gene has CDR1 MDHEN and CDR2 SYDVKM. V dropped 4 bases and J dropped 9 bases, with 9 bases sitting between them.

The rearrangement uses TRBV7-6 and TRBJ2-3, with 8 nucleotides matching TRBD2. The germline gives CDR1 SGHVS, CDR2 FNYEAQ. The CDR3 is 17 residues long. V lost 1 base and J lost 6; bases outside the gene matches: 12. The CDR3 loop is CASSLDGLAGKLDTQYF. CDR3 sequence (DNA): TGTGCCAGCAGCTTAGACGGATTAGCGGGAAAATTGGATACGCAGTATTTT.

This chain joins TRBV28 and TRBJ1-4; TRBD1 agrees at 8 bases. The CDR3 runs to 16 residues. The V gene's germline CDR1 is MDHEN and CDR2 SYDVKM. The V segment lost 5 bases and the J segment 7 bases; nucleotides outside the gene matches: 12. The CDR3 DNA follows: TGTGCCAGCAGTGTGTCCGGGACAGGTTACGCTGAAAAACTGTTTTTT. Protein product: CASSVSGTGYAEKLFF.

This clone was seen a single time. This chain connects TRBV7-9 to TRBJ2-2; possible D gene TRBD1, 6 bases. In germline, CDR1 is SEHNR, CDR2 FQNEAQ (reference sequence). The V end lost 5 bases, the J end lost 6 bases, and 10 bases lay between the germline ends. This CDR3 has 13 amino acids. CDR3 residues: CASSVRGAGELFF. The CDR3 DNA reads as TGTGCCAGCAGCGTCAGGGGAGCCGGGGAGCTGTTTTTT.

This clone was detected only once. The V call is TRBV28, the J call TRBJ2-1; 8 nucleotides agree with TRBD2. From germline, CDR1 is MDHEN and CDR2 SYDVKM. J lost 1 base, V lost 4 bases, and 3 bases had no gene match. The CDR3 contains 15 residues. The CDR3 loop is CASSSAGDSYNEQFF. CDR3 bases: TGTGCCAGCAGTTCAGCGGGAGATTCCTACAATGAGCAGTTCTTC.

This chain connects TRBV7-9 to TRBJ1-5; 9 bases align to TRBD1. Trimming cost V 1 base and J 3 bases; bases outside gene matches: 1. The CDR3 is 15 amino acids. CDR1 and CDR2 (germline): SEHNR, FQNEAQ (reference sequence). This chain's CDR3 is CASSLGQGDNQPQHF. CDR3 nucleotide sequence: TGTGCCAGCAGCTTAGGACAGGGGGACAATCAGCCCCAGCATTTT.

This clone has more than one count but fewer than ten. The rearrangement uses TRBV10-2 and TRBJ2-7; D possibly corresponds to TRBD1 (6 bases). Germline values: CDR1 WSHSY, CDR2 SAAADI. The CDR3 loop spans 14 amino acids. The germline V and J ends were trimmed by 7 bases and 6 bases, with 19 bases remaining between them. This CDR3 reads CASKSGQTLGEQYF. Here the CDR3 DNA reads TGCGCCAGCAAAAGCGGACAGACCCTGGGCGAGCAGTACTTC.

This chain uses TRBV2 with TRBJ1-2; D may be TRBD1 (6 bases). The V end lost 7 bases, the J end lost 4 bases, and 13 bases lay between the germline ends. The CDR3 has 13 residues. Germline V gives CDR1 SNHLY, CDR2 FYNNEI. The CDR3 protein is CASTLAGVYGYTF. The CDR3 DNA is TGTGCCAGCACCTTAGCAGGGGTCTATGGCTACACCTTC.

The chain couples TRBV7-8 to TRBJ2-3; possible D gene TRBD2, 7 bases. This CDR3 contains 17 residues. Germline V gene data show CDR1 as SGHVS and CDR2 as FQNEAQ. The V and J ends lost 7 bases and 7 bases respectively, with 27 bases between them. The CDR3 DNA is TGTGCCAGCAACCTGGCGGGGGCCACTGACGGTGGATATACGCAGTATTTT. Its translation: CASNLAGATDGGYTQYF.

DNA of the CDR3: TGTGCCAGCAACCCGCGGGGCATAGCTAGCACAGATACGCAGTATTTT. This gives the protein CASNPRGIASTDTQYF. This rearrangement joins TRBV7-2 to TRBJ2-3; TRBD2 is a possible D gene (6 bases). This CDR3 is built from 16 residues. The ends were cut back, 7 bases at V and 0 bases at J, with 17 bases in the middle. Per germline, CDR1 SGHTA and CDR2 FQGNSA.

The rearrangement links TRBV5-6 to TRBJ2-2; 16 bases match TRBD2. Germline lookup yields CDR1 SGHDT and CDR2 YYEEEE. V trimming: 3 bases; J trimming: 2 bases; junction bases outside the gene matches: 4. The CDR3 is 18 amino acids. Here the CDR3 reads CASSSGLAGGPNTGELFF. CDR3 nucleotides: TGTGCCAGCAGCTCGGGACTAGCGGGAGGGCCTAACACCGGGGAGCTGTTTTTT.